This paragraph reports one TCR beta chain. Its antigen is currently not known. Base qualities are not at hand, and no much larger clone is one base apart. This sample is part of a study of technical replicates of blood from a handful of donors (dated by TCRdb to 2015 to 2018). The receptor library was made with the immunoSEQ multiplex PCR assay. Held by TCRdb, this immuneACCESS table contains in-frame sequences only and omits some clones. Under half of the omission traces to an unresolved V gene where checked; the cause of the rest is unknown. Here the sample has 60,000 or so clones; about 96% occur a single time. Approximately 0.19% of the sample comes from the top ten. Reading from cysteine to phenylalanine, the CDR3 counts 13 amino acids. The DNA shown is the 39-base CDR3, in frame from base 1. CDR1 and CDR2 are drawn from the germline V gene (reference sequence): SEHNR, FQNEAQ. V is trimmed back by 5 bases and J by 4 bases, and the junction contains 4 bases that no gene match accounts for.

The sequence is built from TRBV7-9 and TRBJ1-1; 7 nucleotides in the junction match TRBD1. Sequences were obtained from T cells isolated from PBMCs. This receptor was identified in a human donor in good health. The base sequence is TGTGCCAGCAGCCCTTGGACAGGCACTGAAGCTTTCTTT. Translated, this is CASSPWTGTEAFF.